Below are 15 T cell receptor beta chains sequenced from a single sample in a study of cytomegalovirus exposure and HLA in healthy donors (dated by TCRdb to the late 2010s). Libraries came from the immunoSEQ multiplex PCR assay. The multiplex PCR relied on a mix of 60 forward primers for TCR Vbeta segments and 13 reverse primers for TCR Jbeta segments. TCRdb's version of the immuneACCESS table is confined to in-frame rearrangements and falls short of the full clone set. An unresolved V gene accounts for under half of the shortfall where checked; the remainder is of unknown origin. The sample table contains around 180,000 clones; only one count was recorded for around 80% of them. The top ten constitute 6.5% to 8.5% of the sample. The source material was PBMCs. These receptors were taken from a man aged 30 to 45 in good health and CMV-seropositive.

V usage is TRBV19 and J usage is TRBJ2-7; 9 bases fit TRBD1. Germline CDR1 LNHDA, CDR2 SQIVND (reference sequence). Trimming took 3 bases from V and 5 from J; bases not matched to a gene: 11. The CDR3 runs to 16 residues. The CDR3 reads CASSMPDRGKGDEQYF. The CDR3 DNA sequence: TGTGCCAGTAGTATGCCGGACAGGGGAAAAGGGGACGAGCAGTACTTC.

The rearrangement joins TRBV2 to TRBJ2-1, with TRBD2 matching over 10 bases. CDR1 is SNHLY, CDR2 FYNNEI, per germline. Trimming at V came to 7 bases and at J to 8 bases, leaving 14 bases not matched to a gene. The CDR3 consists of 16 residues. In nucleotides, the CDR3 is TGTGCCAGCACCAGAGCGCCTAGCGGGAGTCGGTATGAGCAGTTCTTC. Its translation: CASTRAPSGSRYEQFF.

V and J are TRBV18 and TRBJ1-1, with D unresolved. The germline gives CDR1 KGHSH, CDR2 LQKENI. The CDR3 loop spans 16 amino acids. The ends were cut back, 8 bases at V and 0 bases at J, with 19 bases in the middle. The CDR3, as DNA: TGTGCCAGCCGACGTGACGGGGATAAGATGAACACTGAAGCTTTCTTT. Its protein is CASRRDGDKMNTEAFF.

V gene TRBV5-4 combines with J gene TRBJ2-5; 14 positions agree with TRBD2. Germline CDR1 reads SGHNT; CDR2 reads YYREEE (reference sequence). The CDR3 contains 16 residues. J was trimmed by 2 bases and V by 0 bases; bases with no gene match: 0. DNA of the CDR3: TGTGCCAGCAGCTTGGGACTAGCGGGGGGGCAAGAGACCCAGTACTTC. Protein: CASSLGLAGGQETQYF.

The chain joins TRBV11-3 to TRBJ2-1, with TRBD2 matching 9 bases. The germline V gene encodes CDR1 SGHNT and CDR2 YENEEA. Germline trimming cut 4 bases from V and 5 bases from J; bases unmatched to any gene: 12. The length of the CDR3 is 17 residues. CDR3 sequence: CASSSESGTSLDNEQFF. CDR3 bases: TGTGCCAGCAGCTCCGAATCCGGGACTAGCCTAGACAATGAGCAGTTCTTC.

The chain carries TRBV7-2 and TRBJ2-3; 7 bases are shared with TRBD2. V was clipped by 5 bases and J by 0 bases; unmatched bases: 5. The CDR3 is 15 amino acids. Germline assignment: CDR1 SGHTA and CDR2 FQGNSA. The CDR3 region has the DNA TGTGCCAGCAGCCCCGGGACTACCAGCACAGATACGCAGTATTTT. As protein: CASSPGTTSTDTQYF.

The CDR3 loop is CASSLGTANTGELFF. DNA of the CDR3: TGTGCCAGTAGTCTCGGGACAGCAAACACCGGGGAGCTGTTTTTT. The rearrangement uses TRBV19 and TRBJ2-2; 7 bases map to TRBD1. Germline values: CDR1 LNHDA, CDR2 SQIVND (reference sequence). The CDR3 runs 15 residues. Trimming at V came to 5 bases and at J to 2 bases, leaving 5 bases not matched to a gene.

This clone has just a few counts. The chain has TRBV5-6 and TRBJ1-1; no clear D gene. This CDR3 has 14 amino acids. The germline gives CDR1 SGHDT, CDR2 YYEEEE. V was trimmed by 1 base and J by 5 bases, leaving 12 bases between them. As DNA, the CDR3 is TGTGCCAGCAGCTTGACGCGGGGTTGGACTGAAGCTTTCTTT. Translation: CASSLTRGWTEAFF.

This chain connects TRBV28 to TRBJ1-4; no clear D gene. The CDR3 has 14 amino acids. Trimming stripped 9 bases from V and 7 bases from J, with 18 bases between. Per germline, CDR1 MDHEN and CDR2 SYDVKM. The CDR3 DNA reads as TGTGCCAGTAGAAGATCGGAGGTGGCTGAAAAACTGTTTTTT. It translates to CASRRSEVAEKLFF.

The J gene is TRBJ1-2, the V gene TRBV28; 7 nucleotides match TRBD1. J gave up 3 bases and V 11 bases, and 12 bases lay outside the gene matches. CDR1 and CDR2 (germline): MDHEN, SYDVKM. The CDR3 sequence is 14 residues long. The DNA of the CDR3 is TGTGCCGTCCCAAAAGGGACAGCCGACTATGGCTACACCTTC. Its protein is CAVPKGTADYGYTF.

This clone was counted a few times. The chain has TRBV6-4 and TRBJ2-3; 10 bases line up with TRBD2. This CDR3 spans 16 amino acids. V was clipped by 3 bases and J by 0 bases; unmatched bases: 3. The germline V gene encodes CDR1 MRHNA and CDR2 SNTAGT. The DNA for the CDR3 is TGTGCCAGCAGTGAGGAAGCGGGGGGGAGCACAGATACGCAGTATTTT. This translates into CASSEEAGGSTDTQYF.

The rearrangement uses TRBV28 and TRBJ2-5; D is uncertain. The CDR3 consists of 14 residues. Looked up from germline, CDR1 is MDHEN and CDR2 is SYDVKM. Trimming shortened V by 5 bases and J by 5 bases, and 15 bases separated the two germline ends. CDR3 nucleotides: TGTGCCAGCAGTCTGCACTCCCGGCGGGAGACCCAGTACTTC. It is translated as CASSLHSRRETQYF.

This chain links TRBV29-1 with TRBJ2-1, with TRBD1 matching over 7 bases. The V and J ends lost 5 bases and 9 bases, in that order; junction bases with no gene match: 10. Germline V gene sequence: CDR1 SQVTM, CDR2 ANQGSEA. The CDR3 sequence is 13 residues long. The CDR3 sequence: CSVQQGTFGEQFF. The CDR3 DNA reads as TGCAGCGTTCAACAGGGGACGTTCGGTGAGCAGTTCTTC.

CDR3 DNA sequence: TGTGCCAGCAGCCCTAGTAGCCGTTGGAATGAGCAGTTCTTC. Its translation is CASSPSSRWNEQFF. This chain links TRBV28 with TRBJ2-1; no clear D. V lost 6 bases and J lost 7, with 16 bases in between. CDR1 and CDR2 (germline): MDHEN, SYDVKM. The CDR3 loop spans 14 amino acids.

V usage is TRBV9 and J usage is TRBJ2-3; TRBD1 matches 7 bases. The V and J ends lost 0 bases and 0 bases, in that order; junction bases with no gene match: 1. Per the germline V gene, CDR1 is SGDLS and CDR2 is YYNGEE. This CDR3 is built from 15 residues. The CDR3 region has the DNA TGTGCCAGCAGCGTAGAGGGGGCAAGCACAGATACGCAGTATTTT. Protein: CASSVEGASTDTQYF.